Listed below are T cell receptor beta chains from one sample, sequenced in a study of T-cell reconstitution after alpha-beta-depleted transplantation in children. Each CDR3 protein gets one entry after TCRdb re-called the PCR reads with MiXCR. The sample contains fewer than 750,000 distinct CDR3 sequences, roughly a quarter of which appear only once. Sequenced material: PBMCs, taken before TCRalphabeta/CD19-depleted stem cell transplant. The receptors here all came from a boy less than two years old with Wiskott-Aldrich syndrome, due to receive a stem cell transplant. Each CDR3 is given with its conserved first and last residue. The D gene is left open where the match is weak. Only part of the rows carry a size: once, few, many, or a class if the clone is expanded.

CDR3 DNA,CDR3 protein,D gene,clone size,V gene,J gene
TGCGCCAGCAGCCGGCAGACGGCTGGGGCCAACGTCCTGACTTTC,CASSRQTAGANVLTF,NA,NA,TRBV5-1,TRBJ2-6
TGCGCCAGCAGCCCTCTGTTTTCCGGGACTACAGTCTACGAGCAGTACTTC,CASSPLFSGTTVYEQYF,TRBD2,NA,TRBV5-1,TRBJ2-7
TGCAGTGCGTCCCCCCTTAGCGGAATTTACAATGAGCAGTTCTTC,CSASPLSGIYNEQFF,NA,NA,TRBV20-1,TRBJ2-1
TGCGCCAGCAGCTTACATGGCTACAGGGGTTCTTACAATGAGCAGTTCTTC,CASSLHGYRGSYNEQFF,TRBD1,NA,TRBV5-1,TRBJ2-1
TGTGCCAGCAGGCGGGACGGCCTCACTGAAGCTTTCTTT,CASRRDGLTEAFF,NA,NA,TRBV27,TRBJ1-1
TGTGCCAGCAGTCAAAACAGGGGCCAGTACTTC,CASSQNRGQYF,TRBD1,NA,TRBV12-3/TRBV12-4,TRBJ2-4
TGCGCCAGCAGCTTACTAGCTCATGAGCAGTTCTTC,CASSLLAHEQFF,NA,NA,TRBV5-1,TRBJ2-1
TGTGCCACCTCCTACCACACCGGGGAGCTGTTTTTT,CATSYHTGELFF,NA,NA,TRBV10-3,TRBJ2-2
TGTGCCAGCAGCTCAAGGACGGAGGGGAGGCTGCAGACCCAGTACTTC,CASSSRTEGRLQTQYF,NA,few,TRBV7-2,TRBJ2-5
TGCAGTGCTAGGGAAAATTTCGATGGCTACACCTTC,CSARENFDGYTF,NA,few,TRBV20-1,TRBJ1-2
TGTGCCAGCAGTCACTTCCGGGACAGGGAGGGACAGCCCCAGCATTTT,CASSHFRDREGQPQHF,TRBD1,NA,TRBV28,TRBJ1-5
TGCAGTGCTAGTTCCGGGAGTAATATGGATACGCAGTATTTT,CSASSGSNMDTQYF,NA,NA,TRBV20-1,TRBJ2-3
TGTGCCAGCAGTCTAGTGGCTTTGCCGAATGAAAAACTGTTTTTT,CASSLVALPNEKLFF,NA,NA,TRBV28,TRBJ1-4
TGCGCCAGCAGTGGGGGCGCCGGGGAGCTGTTTTTT,CASSGGAGELFF,NA,NA,TRBV5-1,TRBJ2-2
TGTGCCAGCACAAGTTCTTGCGGGAGAAGTCGGGTATGGTCCTACGAGCAGTACTTC,CASTSSCGRSRVWSYEQYF,NA,NA,TRBV21-1,TRBJ2-7
TGCAGTGCTAGACGCTCTCAGGGAAGAAGCACTGAAGCTTTCTTT,CSARRSQGRSTEAFF,NA,NA,TRBV20-1,TRBJ1-1
TGTGCCAGCAGTTACGATCTGCACGGTGAGCAGTTCTTC,CASSYDLHGEQFF,NA,few,TRBV6-6,TRBJ2-1
TGTGCCAGTAGTATCACAGACCGACACTACGAGCAGTACTTC,CASSITDRHYEQYF,NA,NA,TRBV19,TRBJ2-7
TGTGCCAGCAGTGAGGGACGAGGCCTCCAGCCCCAGCATTTT,CASSEGRGLQPQHF,NA,NA,TRBV12-3/TRBV12-4,TRBJ1-5
TGTGCCAGCAGCTATCGACTAGCGGGAGCTTTAGATGAGCAGTTCTTC,CASSYRLAGALDEQFF,TRBD2,NA,TRBV5-5,TRBJ2-1
TGCGCCAGCAGCTTTCAGGGGACCGAAAAACTGTTTTTT,CASSFQGTEKLFF,NA,many,TRBV5-1,TRBJ1-4
TGCAGTGCTAACAATAGCGTTCAAGAGACCCAGTACTTC,CSANNSVQETQYF,NA,NA,TRBV20-1,TRBJ2-5
TGTGCCACCAGTGACCCCGACTCCGCTGAGCAGTTCTTC,CATSDPDSAEQFF,NA,few,TRBV24-1,TRBJ2-1
TGTGCCAGCAGCTTAGTTGGGACCACAGGGGTAACGGCAGATACGCAGTATTTT,CASSLVGTTGVTADTQYF,TRBD1,NA,TRBV11-2,TRBJ2-3
TGCGCCAGCAGCTTGGAGGGGTTTGGGGAGACCCAGTACTTC,CASSLEGFGETQYF,NA,NA,TRBV5-1,TRBJ2-5
TGTGCCATCAGTGGTACCGGGACAGGTTTATCACCCCTCCACTTT,CAISGTGTGLSPLHF,TRBD1,few,TRBV10-3,TRBJ1-6
TGTGCCAGCAGCTCAACTAGCGGGAGGGGGAATGAGCAGTTCTTC,CASSSTSGRGNEQFF,TRBD2,NA,TRBV5-1,TRBJ2-1
TGTGCCAGCAGTTACTGGCAGGGATTGGGCTATCAGCCCCAGCATTTT,CASSYWQGLGYQPQHF,NA,few,TRBV6-2/TRBV6-3,TRBJ1-5
TGTGCCAGCAGTACCCGACTAGCGGGATGGAATGAGCAGTTCTTC,CASSTRLAGWNEQFF,TRBD2,NA,TRBV12-3/TRBV12-4,TRBJ2-1
TGCGCCAGCAGCTTGGACGAGAGGCAGCCCCAGCATTTT,CASSLDERQPQHF,NA,NA,TRBV5-1,TRBJ1-5
TGTGCCAGCAGCCAAACTAGCGATTCCTTGTACTTC,CASSQTSDSLYF,TRBD2,NA,TRBV7-2,TRBJ2-5
TGCAGTGCTAGAGTATCCGGGGGCCGTGGGGCAAGCTCCTACAATGAGCAGTTCTTC,CSARVSGGRGASSYNEQFF,NA,NA,TRBV20-1,TRBJ2-1
TGTGCCAGCAGTTCGTGGACTAGCGGGAGGGCAGAGACCCAGTACTTC,CASSSWTSGRAETQYF,TRBD2,NA,TRBV6-5,TRBJ2-5
TGCAGTGCTACCGGGGCTAGGGCAGATACGCAGTATTTT,CSATGARADTQYF,NA,NA,TRBV20-1,TRBJ2-3
TGCGCCAGCAGCCTCCCAACTAGCGGGGGTAAAAACATTCAGTACTTC,CASSLPTSGGKNIQYF,TRBD2,few,TRBV5-1,TRBJ2-4
TGCAGCGTTGAGCCCCTCCTGACTAGCGGGCTCCTTTTAAATGAGCAGTTCTTC,CSVEPLLTSGLLLNEQFF,TRBD2,few,TRBV29-1,TRBJ2-1
TGCGCCAGCAAAAGGGACAGGGTCAACTATGGCTACACCTTC,CASKRDRVNYGYTF,TRBD1,NA,TRBV5-1,TRBJ1-2
TGCGCCAGCAGCTTGGAGGGGCCTGGAGGCTACACCTTC,CASSLEGPGGYTF,NA,NA,TRBV5-1,TRBJ1-2
TGCAGCGGTCGACGGCAGGGGTCTGGGGCTTTCTTT,CSGRRQGSGAFF,NA,NA,TRBV29-1,TRBJ1-1
TGTGCCAGCAGCTTAGTTAGTAACTATGGCTACACCTTC,CASSLVSNYGYTF,NA,few,TRBV11-2,TRBJ1-2
TGCGCCAGCAGTGAGTGGGGTACGGGGATCGGCGAGCAGTACTTC,CASSEWGTGIGEQYF,NA,few,TRBV10-1,TRBJ2-7
TGTGCCAGCAGCACAACCAAAGGGAGGGAGGAGCTGTTTTTT,CASSTTKGREELFF,TRBD2,NA,TRBV12-3/TRBV12-4,TRBJ2-2
TGTGCCATCAGTGACCCCGGGACAGGGGGCACTGAAGCTTTCTTT,CAISDPGTGGTEAFF,TRBD1,NA,TRBV10-3,TRBJ1-1
TGTGCCAGCAGCTTCGTCCTCAAAATGTGGGTCAAAAACATTCAGTACTTC,CASSFVLKMWVKNIQYF,NA,NA,TRBV5-8,TRBJ2-4
TGCGCCAGCAGCGTAGGGACAGGGAACGAGCAGTACTTC,CASSVGTGNEQYF,TRBD1,NA,TRBV5-1,TRBJ2-7
TGCAGTGCTTCCAGACAGAGGAACACTGAAGCTTTCTTT,CSASRQRNTEAFF,NA,NA,TRBV20-1,TRBJ1-1
TGTGCCTGGCGAATCCACGGCTCCTACGAGCAGTACTTC,CAWRIHGSYEQYF,NA,NA,TRBV30,TRBJ2-7